What follows are 30 T cell receptor beta chains derived from one specimen sequenced in a study of T cell repertoires in cytomegalovirus infection. MiXCR, run by TCRdb on the reads, gives a single entry per CDR3 protein. The profile shows about 180,000 distinct CDR3 sequences, roughly 14% of them singletons. The sequenced sample was PBMCs. These receptors were obtained from a human donor in good health (CMV status not recorded). Some clones in this sample may be carry-over from other donors' samples.

This clonotype has at least ten counts. The CDR3 region has the DNA TGTGCCAGCAGCTTAGTTGAGACAGGGGGGGCTTTCTTT. The encoded protein is CASSLVETGGAFF. The chain carries TRBV7-8 and TRBJ1-1, with 9 bases matching TRBD1. The CDR3 is made up of 13 amino acids. Germline assignment: CDR1 SGHVS and CDR2 FQNEAQ. Trimming at V came to 1 base and at J to 11 bases, leaving 5 bases not matched to a gene.

In DNA form, the CDR3 reads TGTGCCTGGAAGTGGCAGACCCGATCCAATGAGCAGTTCTTC. This sequence encodes CAWKWQTRSNEQFF. The rearrangement uses TRBV30 and TRBJ2-1; D unresolved. Germline V gene lookup returns CDR1 GTSNPN and CDR2 SVGIG (reference sequence). The ends were cut back, 4 bases at V and 6 bases at J, with 16 bases in the middle. This CDR3 is 14 amino acids long.

The chain combines TRBV29-1 with TRBJ2-3, with D possibly being TRBD1 or TRBD2 (6 bases each). Germline lookup yields CDR1 SQVTM and CDR2 ANQGSEA. The CDR3 has 14 residues. Trimming stripped 8 bases from V and 2 bases from J, with 17 bases between. CDR3 nucleotides: TGCAGCTCAAGGGGGAGGAACCCCACAGATACGCAGTATTTT. It codes for CSSRGRNPTDTQYF.

This clonotype was found many times. The chain joins TRBV6-1 to TRBJ2-1; a possible D gene is TRBD2 (5 bases). The CDR3 length is 16 residues. The germline V gene encodes CDR1 MNHNS and CDR2 SASEGT. V lost 5 bases and J 0 bases, leaving 14 bases between the germline ends. The CDR3 reads CASSYTDSSSYNEQFF. The DNA for the CDR3 is TGTGCCAGCAGTTACACGGACTCCTCCTCCTACAATGAGCAGTTCTTC.

The genes are TRBV29-1 and TRBJ2-7; 10 nucleotides agree with TRBD2. The CDR3 extends over 13 amino acids. The V gene's germline CDR1 is SQVTM and CDR2 ANQGSEA. With V trimmed by 6 bases and J by 4 bases, 6 bases remained unmatched. CDR3 sequence: CSVSTSGLYEQYF. The CDR3 DNA follows: TGCAGCGTCTCGACTAGCGGGTTATACGAGCAGTACTTC.

The chain uses TRBV20-1 and TRBJ2-7; 11 bases fit TRBD2. Germline V gene data show CDR1 as DFQATT and CDR2 as SNEGSKA (reference sequence). CDR3 length: 15 residues. With V trimmed by 1 base and J by 2 bases, 4 bases remained unmatched. In nucleotides, the CDR3 is TGCAGTGCTAGAGTGGTAGCGGGAGGGCCCTACGAGCAGTACTTC. Translation: CSARVVAGGPYEQYF.

At least ten counts were recorded for this clonotype. The CDR3 sequence is CASSLGGWVAKNIQYF. The CDR3 nucleotides are TGTGCCAGCAGCTTAGGTGGTTGGGTAGCCAAAAACATTCAGTACTTC. The chain links TRBV7-2 to TRBJ2-4; unclear D gene. Germline CDR1 is SGHTA and CDR2 is FQGNSA. V lost 1 base and J 0 bases, leaving 10 bases between the germline ends. This CDR3 contains 16 residues.

The chain is built from TRBV10-3 and TRBJ2-5, with unresolved D. Per germline, CDR1 ENHRY and CDR2 SYGVKD. V lost 0 bases to trimming and J lost 4 bases, with 15 bases between them. This CDR3 is built from 16 residues. This CDR3 is CAISESSDRRLETQYF. In DNA form, the CDR3 reads TGTGCCATCAGTGAGTCCTCGGATAGGAGACTAGAGACCCAGTACTTC.

This clonotype was counted only a few times. The chain employs TRBV25-1 and TRBJ2-2; unclear D gene. Trimming took 0 bases from V and 1 from J, leaving 6 bases between them. The CDR3 runs to 15 residues. Germline V lookup: CDR1 MGHDK, CDR2 SYGVNS. The CDR3 reads CASSEYGQNTGELFF. The CDR3 bases are TGTGCCAGCAGTGAATACGGGCAGAACACCGGGGAGCTGTTTTTT. The variable domain in full, with the rest retrieved from reference TRBV25-1 and TRBJ2-2, is EADIYQTPRYLVIGTGKKITLECSQTMGHDKMYWYQQDPGMELHLIHYSYGVNSTEKGDLSSESTVSRIRTEHFPLTLESARPSHTSQYLCASSEYGQNTGELFFGEGSRLTVL.

The chain couples TRBV20-1 to TRBJ2-3, with 9 bases aligning to TRBD2. V shed 1 base, J shed 2 bases, and the junction held 7 bases outside the gene matches. The CDR3 consists of 16 residues. Germline CDR1 reads DFQATT; CDR2 reads SNEGSKA (reference sequence). The CDR3 is CSARALRGGDTDTQYF. The DNA for the CDR3 is TGCAGTGCTAGAGCGTTGCGGGGGGGCGACACAGATACGCAGTATTTT.

This clonotype was detected many times. This sequence joins TRBV7-3 and TRBJ2-3; tentatively, D is TRBD1 or TRBD2 (5 bases each). The CDR3 covers 12 residues. V shed 3 bases and J shed 9 bases, with 10 bases lying between them. Germline lookup yields CDR1 SGHTA and CDR2 FQGTGA. The CDR3 is CASSFGRDTQYF. The CDR3 DNA follows: TGTGCCAGCAGCTTTGGTCGGGACACGCAGTATTTT.

This clonotype was counted ten times or more. This rearrangement joins TRBV7-2 to TRBJ1-2; D not certain. With 2 bases removed from V and 0 bases from J, the gap between germline ends came to 7 bases. The CDR3 runs to 14 residues. Germline assignment: CDR1 SGHTA and CDR2 FQGNSA. CDR3 DNA sequence: TGTGCCAGCAGCTTATACAGTACTAACTATGGCTACACCTTC. Amino acids: CASSLYSTNYGYTF.

This clonotype has more than one count but fewer than ten. J is TRBJ2-1 and V is TRBV6-2 or TRBV6-3, with 7 bases that match TRBD2. The V gene end was trimmed by 3 bases and the J gene end by 7 bases; junction bases not matched to a gene: 9. Germline CDR1 MNHEY, CDR2 SVGEGT. The CDR3 is made up of 15 amino acids. The CDR3 reads CASSYSSGPRNEQFF. The CDR3 DNA is TGTGCCAGCAGTTATTCTAGCGGCCCAAGGAATGAGCAGTTCTTC.

At least ten counts were recorded for this clonotype. The chain combines TRBV7-2 with TRBJ1-2; 7 nucleotides line up with TRBD1. The CDR3 has 15 residues. The germline CDR1 and CDR2 sequences are SGHTA and FQGNSA. With V trimmed by 1 base and J by 1 base, 3 bases remained unmatched. CDR3 sequence (DNA): TGTGCCAGCAGCTTAGGGAGGGGGCTTAACTATGGCTACACCTTC. Its translation is CASSLGRGLNYGYTF.

This clonotype occurred many times. V gene TRBV7-2 combines with J gene TRBJ1-5, with 12 bases fitting TRBD1. This CDR3 is built from 16 residues. The J segment lost 5 bases and the V segment lost 5 bases, leaving 7 bases of the junction unmatched. The V gene's germline CDR1 is SGHTA and CDR2 FQGNSA. CDR3 bases: TGTGCCAGCAGCAACCCGGGACAGGGGGCCGATCAGCCCCAGCATTTT. It translates to CASSNPGQGADQPQHF.

This clonotype appeared many times. This chain links TRBV7-9 with TRBJ2-1; D gene unclear. There are 13 residues in the CDR3. V dropped 0 bases and J dropped 9 bases, with 9 bases sitting between them. Per germline, CDR1 SEHNR and CDR2 FQNEAQ (reference sequence). The DNA for the CDR3 is TGTGCCAGCAGCTTAGCGGTGGCGCGTGAGCAGTTCTTC. It is translated as CASSLAVAREQFF.

The chain recombines TRBV20-1 with TRBJ2-1; 10 bases match TRBD2. The CDR3 consists of 16 residues. Germline V gene sequence: CDR1 DFQATT, CDR2 SNEGSKA (reference sequence). The J segment lost 0 bases and the V segment lost 2 bases, leaving 4 bases of the junction unmatched. The CDR3 region has the DNA TGCAGTGCTAGACTAGCGGGAGCAGCCTCCTACAATGAGCAGTTCTTC. It codes for CSARLAGAASYNEQFF.

This clonotype has a count of ten or more. DNA for the CDR3: TGTGCCAGCAGCCAAGGGGGGTACGAGCAGTACTTC. The encoded protein is CASSQGGYEQYF. The chain employs TRBV7-8 and TRBJ2-7; D assignment may be TRBD1 or TRBD2 (6 bases each). The CDR3 is 12 amino acids. Germline V gene sequence: CDR1 SGHVS, CDR2 FQNEAQ. V was pared by 5 bases and J by 4 bases, with 9 bases between.

This clonotype was found many times. The rearrangement joins TRBV7-9 to TRBJ2-2; 11 nucleotides align to TRBD1. The CDR3 covers 16 residues. V dropped 6 bases and J dropped 3; count of bases not matched to a gene: 6. Germline CDR1 reads SEHNR; CDR2 reads FQNEAQ (reference sequence). The CDR3 loop is CASRSGQGADTGELFF. The DNA for the CDR3 is TGTGCCAGCAGATCCGGACAGGGGGCGGACACCGGGGAGCTGTTTTTT.

This clonotype was counted only a few times. The chain joins TRBV5-1 to TRBJ1-2, with 10 bases that match TRBD1. The CDR3 covers 18 residues. V gave up 5 bases and J gave up 2 bases; unmatched junction bases: 15. Germline V gene lookup returns CDR1 SGHRS and CDR2 YFSETQ. The CDR3 sequence is CASRFNWTGGRSNYGYTF. The CDR3 DNA is TGCGCCAGCAGATTCAATTGGACAGGGGGAAGGTCCAACTATGGCTACACCTTC.

This clonotype has ten or more counts. The J gene is TRBJ2-7, the V gene TRBV7-6, with TRBD1 matching over 10 bases. The germline V gene encodes CDR1 SGHVS and CDR2 FNYEAQ. Trimming cost V 1 base and J 3 bases; bases outside gene matches: 6. The CDR3 runs to 16 residues. The CDR3 protein is CASSLGGDRGLYEQYF. The CDR3 DNA is TGTGCCAGCAGCTTAGGAGGTGACAGGGGGCTCTACGAGCAGTACTTC.

This clonotype has ten or more counts. The V and J genes are TRBV28 and TRBJ2-7; D perhaps matches TRBD1 (6 bases). CDR3 length equals 14 residues. V dropped 6 bases and J dropped 5 bases, with 17 bases sitting between them. Germline V lookup: CDR1 MDHEN, CDR2 SYDVKM. Here the CDR3 reads CASREAGDRDEQYF. In DNA, the CDR3 is TGTGCCAGCAGGGAGGCAGGGGACCGAGACGAGCAGTACTTC.

This clonotype was counted ten times or more. The chain links TRBV12-3 or TRBV12-4 to TRBJ2-5, with a tentative D call TRBD1 (5 bases). CDR3 length: 13 amino acids. V lost 3 bases and J 2 bases, leaving 7 bases between the germline ends. The CDR3 nucleotides read TGTGCCAGCAGTTTCCAGGGTCAAGAGACCCAGTACTTC. It specifies CASSFQGQETQYF.

The V gene is TRBV7-8, the J gene TRBJ2-2, with D unclear. Germline CDR1 and CDR2: SGHVS and FQNEAQ. The CDR3 is 15 residues long. The ends were cut back, 1 base at V and 4 bases at J, with 10 bases in the middle. The CDR3 loop reads CASSLVGGLTGELFF. CDR3 coding DNA: TGTGCCAGCAGCTTAGTGGGTGGGCTCACCGGGGAGCTGTTTTTT.

This clonotype was observed a few times. The chain links TRBV28 to TRBJ1-2; no firm D call. From germline, CDR1 is MDHEN and CDR2 SYDVKM. V was cut by 2 bases and J by 6 bases, with 10 bases left in between. The CDR3 spans 13 residues. The CDR3 sequence: CASSLRPQNGYTF. CDR3 nucleotides: TGTGCCAGCAGTTTAAGGCCCCAGAATGGCTACACCTTC.

Regarding this clonotype: Since the CDR3 does not end with the conserved phenylalanine or tryptophan, this likely comes from a read error. Because the CDR3's place on the DNA is in doubt, the DNA is left out and the CDR3 is given as listed by TCRdb. The chain combines TRBV7-2 with TRBJ2-2. The CDR3 comprises 16 residues, both ends counted. Germline CDR1 reads SGHTA; CDR2 reads FQGNSA. The CDR3 sequence: CASSLAPLANTGELCL.

This clonotype occurred many times. The rearrangement joins TRBV7-2 to TRBJ1-5, with TRBD1 as a possible D gene (5 bases). Per the germline V gene, CDR1 is SGHTA and CDR2 is FQGNSA. The CDR3 sequence is 13 residues long. V lost 6 bases, J lost 2 bases, and 8 bases lay in between. CDR3 sequence reads: CASRKGGNQPQHF. As DNA, the CDR3 is TGTGCCAGCAGGAAAGGGGGCAATCAGCCCCAGCATTTT.

This clonotype was recorded many times. V usage is TRBV7-8 and J usage is TRBJ2-3, with 10 bases matching TRBD2. J was trimmed by 5 bases and V by 2 bases; bases with no gene match: 19. There are 20 residues in the CDR3. In germline, CDR1 is SGHVS, CDR2 FQNEAQ. Here the CDR3 reads CASSLPLGSGRSKTGDTQYF. The DNA of the CDR3 is TGTGCCAGCAGCTTACCCCTTGGTAGCGGGAGGTCAAAAACCGGAGATACGCAGTATTTT.

Many counts were recorded for this clonotype. The chain uses TRBV7-3 and TRBJ2-1, with TRBD2 as a possible D gene (6 bases). V was cut by 3 bases and J by 6 bases, with 15 bases left in between. This CDR3 is built from 15 residues. CDR1 SGHTA and CDR2 FQGTGA come from the germline V gene. The CDR3 reads CASSFGPGVGNEQFF. CDR3 nucleotide sequence: TGTGCCAGCAGCTTCGGTCCGGGAGTTGGCAATGAGCAGTTCTTC.

This clonotype was observed at least ten times. The V call is TRBV5-5, the J call TRBJ1-5; no clear D. The V end lost 0 bases, the J end lost 0 bases, and 7 bases lay between the germline ends. Germline loops: CDR1 SGHKS, CDR2 YYEKEE (reference sequence). This CDR3 contains 15 residues. As DNA, the CDR3 is TGTGCCAGCAGCTTGGAAGACCTTAGCAATCAGCCCCAGCATTTT. This translates into CASSLEDLSNQPQHF. Variable domain in full (rest from reference TRBV5-5 and TRBJ1-5): DAGVTQSPTHLIKTRGQQVTLRCSPISGHKSVSWYQQVLGQGPQFIFQYYEKEERGRGNFPDRFSARQFPNYSSELNVNALLLGDSALYLCASSLEDLSNQPQHFGDGTRLSIL.